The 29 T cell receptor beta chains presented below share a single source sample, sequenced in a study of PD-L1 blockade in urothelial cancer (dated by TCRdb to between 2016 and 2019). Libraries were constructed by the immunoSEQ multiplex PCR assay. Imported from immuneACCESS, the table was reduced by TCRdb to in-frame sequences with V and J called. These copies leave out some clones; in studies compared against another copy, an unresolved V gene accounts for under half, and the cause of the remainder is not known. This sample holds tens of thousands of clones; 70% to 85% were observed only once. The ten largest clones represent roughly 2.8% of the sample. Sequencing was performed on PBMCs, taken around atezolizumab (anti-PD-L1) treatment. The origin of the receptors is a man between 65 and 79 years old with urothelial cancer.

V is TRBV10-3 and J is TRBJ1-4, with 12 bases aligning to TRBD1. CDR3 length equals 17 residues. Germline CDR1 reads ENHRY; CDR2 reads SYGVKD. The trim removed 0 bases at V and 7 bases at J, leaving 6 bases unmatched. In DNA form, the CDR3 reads TGTGCCATCAGTGAGTCGGGACAGGGGGCGAAAACTGAAAAACTGTTTTTT. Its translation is CAISESGQGAKTEKLFF.

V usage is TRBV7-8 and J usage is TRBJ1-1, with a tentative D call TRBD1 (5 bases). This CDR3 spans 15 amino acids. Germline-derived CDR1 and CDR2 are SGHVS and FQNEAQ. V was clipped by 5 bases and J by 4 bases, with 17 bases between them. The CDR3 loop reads CASSSRQPTGTEAFF. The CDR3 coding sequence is TGTGCCAGCAGCAGTAGACAGCCTACGGGCACTGAAGCTTTCTTT.

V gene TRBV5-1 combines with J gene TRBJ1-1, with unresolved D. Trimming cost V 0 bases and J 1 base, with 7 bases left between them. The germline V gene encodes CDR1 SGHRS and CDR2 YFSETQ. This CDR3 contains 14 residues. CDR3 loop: CASSLGQANTEAFF. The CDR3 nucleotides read TGCGCCAGCAGCTTGGGGCAGGCGAACACTGAAGCTTTCTTT.

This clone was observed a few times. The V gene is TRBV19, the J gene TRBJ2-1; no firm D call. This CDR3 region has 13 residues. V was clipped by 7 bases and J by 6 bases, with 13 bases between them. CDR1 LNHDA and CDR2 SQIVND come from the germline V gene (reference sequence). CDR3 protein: CASTLEYGNEQFF. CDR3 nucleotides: TGTGCCAGTACCCTGGAGTACGGCAATGAGCAGTTCTTC.

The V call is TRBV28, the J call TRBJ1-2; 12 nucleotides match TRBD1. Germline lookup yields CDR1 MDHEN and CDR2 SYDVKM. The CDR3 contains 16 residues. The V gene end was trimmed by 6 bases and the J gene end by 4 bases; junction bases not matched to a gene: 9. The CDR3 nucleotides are TGTGCCAGCAGAGGGGGACAGGGGGCGTTTGGCTATGGCTACACCTTC. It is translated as CASRGGQGAFGYGYTF.

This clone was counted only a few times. The CDR3 DNA reads TGTGCCAGCAGCTTCGCTAGCGACTACGAGCAGTACTTC. Amino acids: CASSFASDYEQYF. This chain uses TRBV11-2 with TRBJ2-7; possibly TRBD2 for D (6 bases). V lost 3 bases and J lost 3, with 9 bases in between. This CDR3 has 13 residues. CDR1 is SGHAT and CDR2 is FQNNGV in the germline V gene. Drawing the rest from reference TRBV11-2 and TRBJ2-7, the complete variable domain is EAGVAQSPRYKIIEKRQSVAFWCNPISGHATLYWYQQILGQGPKLLIQFQNNGVVDDSQLPKDRFSAERLKGVDSTLKIQPAKLEDSAVYLCASSFASDYEQYFGPGTRLTVT.

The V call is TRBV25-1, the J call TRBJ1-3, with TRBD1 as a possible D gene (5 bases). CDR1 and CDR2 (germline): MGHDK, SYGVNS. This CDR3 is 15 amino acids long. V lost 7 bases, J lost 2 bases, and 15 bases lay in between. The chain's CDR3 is CASTRSTEAGNTIYF. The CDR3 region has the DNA TGTGCCAGCACACGCTCGACAGAGGCTGGAAACACCATATATTTT.

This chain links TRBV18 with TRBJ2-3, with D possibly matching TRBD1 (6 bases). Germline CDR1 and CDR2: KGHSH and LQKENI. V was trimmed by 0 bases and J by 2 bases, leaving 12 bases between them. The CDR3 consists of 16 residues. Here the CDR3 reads CASSPPRTALTDTQYF. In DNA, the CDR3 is TGTGCCAGCTCACCACCTAGGACAGCGCTCACAGATACGCAGTATTTT.

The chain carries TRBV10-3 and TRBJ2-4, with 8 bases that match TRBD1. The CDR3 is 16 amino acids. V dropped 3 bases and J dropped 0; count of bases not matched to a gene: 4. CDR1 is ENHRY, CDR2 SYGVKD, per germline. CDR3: CAISDGQGLAKNIQYF. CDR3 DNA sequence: TGTGCCATCAGTGATGGACAGGGCCTAGCCAAAAACATTCAGTACTTC.

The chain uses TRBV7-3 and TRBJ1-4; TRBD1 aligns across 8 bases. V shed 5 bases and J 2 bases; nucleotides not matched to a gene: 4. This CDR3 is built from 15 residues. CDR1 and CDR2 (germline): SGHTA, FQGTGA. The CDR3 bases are TGTGCCAGCAGCCGGACAGGGTCGACTAATGAAAAACTGTTTTTT. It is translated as CASSRTGSTNEKLFF.

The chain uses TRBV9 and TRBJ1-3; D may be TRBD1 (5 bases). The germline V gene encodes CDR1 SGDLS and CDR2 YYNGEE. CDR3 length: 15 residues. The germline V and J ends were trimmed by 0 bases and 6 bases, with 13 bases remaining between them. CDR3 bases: TGTGCCAGCAGCGTAGAGGGGCAGGTTATAAACACCATATATTTT. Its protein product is CASSVEGQVINTIYF.

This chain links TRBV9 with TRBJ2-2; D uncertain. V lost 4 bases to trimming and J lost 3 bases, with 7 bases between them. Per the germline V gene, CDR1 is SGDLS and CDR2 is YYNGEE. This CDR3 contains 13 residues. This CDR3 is CASSPEYTGELFF. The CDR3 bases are TGTGCCAGCAGCCCCGAGTACACCGGGGAGCTGTTTTTT. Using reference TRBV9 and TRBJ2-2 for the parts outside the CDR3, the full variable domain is DSGVTQTPKHLITATGQRVTLRCSPRSGDLSVYWYQQSLDQGLQFLIQYYNGEERAKGNILERFSAQQFPDLHSELNLSSLELGDSALYFCASSPEYTGELFFGEGSRLTVL.

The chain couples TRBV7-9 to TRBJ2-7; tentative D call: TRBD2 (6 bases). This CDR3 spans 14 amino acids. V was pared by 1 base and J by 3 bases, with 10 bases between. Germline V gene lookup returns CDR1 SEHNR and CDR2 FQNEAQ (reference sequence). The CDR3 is CASSLVGGGYEQYF. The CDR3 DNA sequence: TGTGCCAGCAGCTTAGTCGGGGGAGGCTACGAGCAGTACTTC.

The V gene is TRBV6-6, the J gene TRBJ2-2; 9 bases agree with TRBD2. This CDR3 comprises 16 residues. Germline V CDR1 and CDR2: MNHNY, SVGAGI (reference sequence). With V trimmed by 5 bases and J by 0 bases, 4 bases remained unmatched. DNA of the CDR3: TGTGCCAGCAGTCAGTTAGCGGGAGCGAACACCGGGGAGCTGTTTTTT. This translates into CASSQLAGANTGELFF.

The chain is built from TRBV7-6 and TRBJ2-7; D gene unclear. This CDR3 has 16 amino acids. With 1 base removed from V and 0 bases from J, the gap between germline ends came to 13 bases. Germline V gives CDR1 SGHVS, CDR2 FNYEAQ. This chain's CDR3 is CASSLVTHGSSYEQYF. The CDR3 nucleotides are TGTGCCAGCAGCTTAGTAACCCACGGTAGCTCCTACGAGCAGTACTTC.

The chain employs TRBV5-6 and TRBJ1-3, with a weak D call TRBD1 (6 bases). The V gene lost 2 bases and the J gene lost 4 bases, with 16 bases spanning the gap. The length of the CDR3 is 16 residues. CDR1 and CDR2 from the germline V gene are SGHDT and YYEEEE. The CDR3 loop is CASSFGTKNRGNTIYF. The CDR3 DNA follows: TGTGCCAGCAGCTTCGGGACAAAAAATCGGGGAAACACCATATATTTT.

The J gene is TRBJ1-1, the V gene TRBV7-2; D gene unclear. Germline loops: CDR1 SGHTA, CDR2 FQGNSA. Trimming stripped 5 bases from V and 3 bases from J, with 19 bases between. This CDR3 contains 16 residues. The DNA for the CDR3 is TGTGCCAGCAGCCCGAATAAAGGGAGTCGAGACACTGAAGCTTTCTTT. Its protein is CASSPNKGSRDTEAFF.

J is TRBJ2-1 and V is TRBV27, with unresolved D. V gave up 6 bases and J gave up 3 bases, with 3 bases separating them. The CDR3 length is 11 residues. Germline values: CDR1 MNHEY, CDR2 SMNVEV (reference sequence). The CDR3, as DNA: TGTGCCAGCAGCAACTACAATGAGCAGTTCTTC. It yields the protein CASSNYNEQFF.

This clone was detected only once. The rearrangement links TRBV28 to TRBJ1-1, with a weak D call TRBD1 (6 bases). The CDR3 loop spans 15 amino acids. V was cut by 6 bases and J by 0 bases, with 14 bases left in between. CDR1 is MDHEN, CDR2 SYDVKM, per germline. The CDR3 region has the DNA TGTGCCAGCAGCTCTCCGGGACAACTGAACACTGAAGCTTTCTTT. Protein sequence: CASSSPGQLNTEAFF.

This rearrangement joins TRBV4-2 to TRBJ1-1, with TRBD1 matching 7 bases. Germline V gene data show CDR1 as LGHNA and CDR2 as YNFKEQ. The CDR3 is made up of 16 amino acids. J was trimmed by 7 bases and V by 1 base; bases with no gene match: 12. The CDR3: CASSQGRRQGRDEAFF. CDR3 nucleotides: TGTGCCAGCAGCCAAGGTCGGAGACAGGGAAGGGATGAAGCTTTCTTT.

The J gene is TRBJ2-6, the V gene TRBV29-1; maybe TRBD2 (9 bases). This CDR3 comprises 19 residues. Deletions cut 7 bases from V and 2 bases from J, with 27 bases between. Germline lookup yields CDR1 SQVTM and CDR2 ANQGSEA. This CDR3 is CSAGGGGAGGITGANVLTF. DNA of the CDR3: TGCAGCGCCGGGGGCGGGGGGGCAGGGGGCATAACTGGGGCCAACGTCCTGACTTTC.

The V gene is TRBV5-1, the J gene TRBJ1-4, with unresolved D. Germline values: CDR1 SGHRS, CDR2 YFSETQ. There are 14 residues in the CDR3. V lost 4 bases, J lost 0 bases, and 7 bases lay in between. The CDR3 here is CASSEAATNEKLFF. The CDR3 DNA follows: TGCGCCAGCAGCGAGGCTGCAACTAATGAAAAACTGTTTTTT.

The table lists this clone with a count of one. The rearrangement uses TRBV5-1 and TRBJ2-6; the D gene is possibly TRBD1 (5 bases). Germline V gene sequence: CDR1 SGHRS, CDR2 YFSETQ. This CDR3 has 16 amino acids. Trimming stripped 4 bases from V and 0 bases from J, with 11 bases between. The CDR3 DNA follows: TGCGCCAGCAGCCTTAGACAGAGCTCTGGGGCCAACGTCCTGACTTTC. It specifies CASSLRQSSGANVLTF.

The CDR3: CASSPRGEDTEAFF. The CDR3 bases are TGTGCCAGCAGCCCCCGGGGGGAGGACACTGAAGCTTTCTTT. This chain connects TRBV5-5 to TRBJ1-1, with a weak D call TRBD1 (5 bases). Germline V CDR1 and CDR2: SGHKS, YYEKEE (reference sequence). V was clipped by 4 bases and J by 3 bases, with 13 bases between them. The CDR3 runs to 14 residues.

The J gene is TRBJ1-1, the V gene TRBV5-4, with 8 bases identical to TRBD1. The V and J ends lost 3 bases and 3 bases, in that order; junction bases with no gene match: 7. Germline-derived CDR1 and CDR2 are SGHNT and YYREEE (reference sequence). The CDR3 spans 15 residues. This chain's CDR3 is CASSSQKQGDTEAFF. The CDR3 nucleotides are TGTGCCAGCAGCTCGCAAAAACAGGGGGACACTGAAGCTTTCTTT.

CDR3 sequence reads: CASSTGLGTGELFF. The CDR3 coding sequence is TGTGCCAGCTCGACAGGGCTCGGCACCGGGGAGCTGTTTTTT. The chain links TRBV18 to TRBJ2-2; 7 bases fit TRBD1. This CDR3 contains 14 residues. Losses at the gene ends were 6 bases for V and 4 bases for J; bases not matched to a gene: 5. Germline CDR1 reads KGHSH; CDR2 reads LQKENI.

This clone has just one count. DNA of the CDR3: TGTGCCAGCAGCAACAGGGGAGGTGCCTACAATGAGCAGTTCTTC. Protein sequence: CASSNRGGAYNEQFF. The chain joins TRBV7-9 to TRBJ2-1; TRBD1 might be the D (7 bases). The CDR3 contains 15 residues. Trimming pared 5 bases from V and 2 bases from J, leaving 13 bases between. The germline V gene has CDR1 SEHNR and CDR2 FQNEAQ (reference sequence).

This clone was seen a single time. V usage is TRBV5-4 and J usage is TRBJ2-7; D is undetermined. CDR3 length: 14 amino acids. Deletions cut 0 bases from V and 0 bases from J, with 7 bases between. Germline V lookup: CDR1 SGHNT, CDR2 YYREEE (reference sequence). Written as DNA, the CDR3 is TGTGCCAGCAGCTTGGGCGGCCTCTCCTACGAGCAGTACTTC. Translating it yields CASSLGGLSYEQYF. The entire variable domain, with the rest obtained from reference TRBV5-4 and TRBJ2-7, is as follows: ETGVTQSPTHLIKTRGQQVTLRCSSQSGHNTVSWYQQALGQGPQFIFQYYREEENGRGNFPPRFSGLQFPNYSSELNVNALELDDSALYLCASSLGGLSYEQYFGPGTRLTVT.

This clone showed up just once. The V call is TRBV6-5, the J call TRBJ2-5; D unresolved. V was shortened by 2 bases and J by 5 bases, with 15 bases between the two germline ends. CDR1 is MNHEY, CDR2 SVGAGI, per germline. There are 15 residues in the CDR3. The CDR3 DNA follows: TGTGCCAGCAGTTACGACTTCGCCGTCCGGGAGACCCAGTACTTC. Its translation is CASSYDFAVRETQYF.